A single sample gave rise to the 21 T cell receptor beta chains below, sequenced in a study of blood T cell repertoires in COVID-19. Assay: immunoSEQ multiplex PCR; the TCRdb copy retains only in-frame clones and omits some. This table has about 220,000 clones, 75% to 85% appearing once. Sample: peripheral blood. The receptors were gathered from a man aged 50-59 years with active or convalescent COVID-19.

In its sample, this clone was seen once. The rearrangement uses TRBV5-1 and TRBJ2-5, with D possibly being TRBD1 (6 bases). Germline CDR1 SGHRS, CDR2 YFSETQ. The CDR3 covers 12 residues. Trimming shortened V by 5 bases and J by 11 bases, and 16 bases separated the two germline ends. CDR3 sequence reads: CASRRDTRGQYF. In nucleotides, the CDR3 is TGCGCCAGCAGGAGGGACACCCGGGGTCAGTACTTC.

The chain links TRBV5-4 to TRBJ2-3; 8 positions agree with TRBD2. J gave up 6 bases and V 0 bases, and 6 bases lay outside the gene matches. CDR3 size: 15 residues. In germline, CDR1 is SGHNT, CDR2 YYREEE (reference sequence). CDR3 loop: CASSLAGGGSDTQYF. The CDR3 DNA reads as TGTGCCAGCAGCTTGGCGGGAGGGGGGTCGGATACGCAGTATTTT.

This clone was observed once. The V call is TRBV6-2 or TRBV6-3, the J call TRBJ2-7, with 7 bases lining up with TRBD1. CDR1 and CDR2 from the germline V gene are MNHEY and SVGEGT. This CDR3 has 15 amino acids. The trim removed 5 bases at V and 0 bases at J, leaving 7 bases unmatched. Written as DNA, the CDR3 is TGTGCCAGCAGTGGAAGGGGGCAGAGCTCCTACGAGCAGTACTTC. Translation gives CASSGRGQSSYEQYF.

The chain carries TRBV7-2 and TRBJ2-7, with TRBD2 matching 12 bases. Germline V gene sequence: CDR1 SGHTA, CDR2 FQGNSA. With 0 bases clipped from V and 6 bases from J, the junction kept 3 bases outside the gene matches. The CDR3 has 15 amino acids. CDR3 residues: CASSLASSGRGEQYF. Written as DNA, the CDR3 is TGTGCCAGCAGCTTAGCGTCTAGCGGGAGGGGCGAGCAGTACTTC.

The rearrangement uses TRBV5-5 and TRBJ1-5; 9 bases fit TRBD1. The CDR3 totals 15 residues. Germline V gene data show CDR1 as SGHKS and CDR2 as YYEKEE (reference sequence). Trimming cost V 4 bases and J 3 bases; bases outside gene matches: 5. In nucleotides, the CDR3 is TGTGCCAGCAGCACGGGACAGGGTTTCAATCAGCCCCAGCATTTT. Its protein product is CASSTGQGFNQPQHF.

With regard to this clone: Other DNA sequences of this sample code for an identical CDR3. The rearrangement joins TRBV7-9 to TRBJ1-1; D possibly corresponds to TRBD1 (5 bases). This CDR3 contains 13 residues. Germline loops: CDR1 SEHNR, CDR2 FQNEAQ (reference sequence). Trimming stripped 2 bases from V and 5 bases from J, with 9 bases between. The CDR3 DNA reads as TGTGCCAGCAGCTTACAGGGTGGGACTGAAGCTTTCTTT. Protein sequence: CASSLQGGTEAFF.

This rearrangement joins TRBV30 to TRBJ1-2; D not resolved. V was cut by 8 bases and J by 0 bases, with 16 bases left in between. The CDR3 consists of 14 residues. Germline CDR1 is GTSNPN and CDR2 is SVGIG (reference sequence). CDR3 sequence: CARKWPPSNYGYTF. CDR3 sequence (DNA): TGTGCCCGCAAGTGGCCTCCGTCTAACTATGGCTACACCTTC. The entire variable domain, with the rest obtained from reference TRBV30 and TRBJ1-2, is as follows: SQTIHQWPATLVQPVGSPLSLECTVEGTSNPNLYWYRQAAGRGLQLLFYSVGIGQISSEVPQNLSASRPQDRQFILSSKKLLLSDSGFYLCARKWPPSNYGYTFGSGTRLTVV.

V usage is TRBV5-1 and J usage is TRBJ2-1; 7 bases match TRBD2. V gave up 4 bases and J gave up 0 bases; unmatched junction bases: 1. This CDR3 contains 14 residues. Germline values: CDR1 SGHRS, CDR2 YFSETQ. The DNA of the CDR3 is TGCGCCAGCAGCGGGGGGGACTCCTACAATGAGCAGTTCTTC. It translates to CASSGGDSYNEQFF.

The V gene is TRBV4-2, the J gene TRBJ1-4; D is unresolved. Germline CDR1 is LGHNA and CDR2 is YNFKEQ. The CDR3 contains 17 residues. Trimming took 2 bases from V and 5 from J, leaving 18 bases between them. In DNA form, the CDR3 reads TGTGCCAGCAGCCAAACCTCAGGAACGGCCGTAAATGAAAAACTGTTTTTT. It yields the protein CASSQTSGTAVNEKLFF.

The table lists this clone with a count of one. The chain uses TRBV3-1 (or the pseudogene TRBV3-2) and TRBJ2-7; D not resolved. Germline V CDR1 and CDR2: LGHDT, YNNKEL (reference sequence). This CDR3 is built from 14 residues. The V gene lost 2 bases and the J gene lost 3 bases, with 11 bases spanning the gap. The CDR3 spells CASSQNLAVYEQYV. The CDR3 DNA reads as TGTGCCAGCAGCCAAAATCTGGCGGTCTACGAGCAGTACGTC.

The chain employs TRBV7-9 and TRBJ2-4; D is possibly TRBD2 (5 bases). The V end lost 1 base, the J end lost 3 bases, and 7 bases lay between the germline ends. CDR3 length: 14 amino acids. Germline CDR1 reads SEHNR; CDR2 reads FQNEAQ (reference sequence). This chain's CDR3 is CASSLDRGKNIQYF. CDR3 nucleotides: TGTGCCAGCAGCTTAGACCGGGGCAAAAACATTCAGTACTTC.

This chain connects TRBV5-1 to TRBJ2-3; possibly TRBD1 for D (5 bases). The CDR3 consists of 15 residues. Germline assignment: CDR1 SGHRS and CDR2 YFSETQ. V was pared by 2 bases and J by 6 bases, with 16 bases between. CDR3 DNA: TGCGCCAGCAGCTTCCGGACACCTAGTACGGATACGCAGTATTTT. Its protein product is CASSFRTPSTDTQYF.

The CDR3 protein is CASSLSIGQGSNYGYTF. Written as DNA, the CDR3 is TGTGCCAGCAGCTTATCCATTGGACAGGGATCAAACTATGGCTACACCTTC. The chain carries TRBV7-2 and TRBJ1-2; 8 nucleotides line up with TRBD1. The CDR3 runs 17 residues. Germline assignment: CDR1 SGHTA and CDR2 FQGNSA. V was pared by 2 bases and J by 2 bases, with 10 bases of the junction left unmatched.

Here the CDR3 DNA reads TGCGCCAGCAGCTTGAAGCGCCCTCTCTCCTACAATGAGCAGTTCTTC. Its translation is CASSLKRPLSYNEQFF. The rearrangement joins TRBV5-1 to TRBJ2-1; D is unresolved. The CDR3 length is 16 residues. Trimming left V 1 base short and J 0 bases short, with 11 bases between. Germline V gives CDR1 SGHRS, CDR2 YFSETQ.

The CDR3 loop reads CASRPLRSTGELFF. The CDR3 DNA sequence: TGTGCCAGCAGGCCGCTGAGGAGCACCGGGGAGCTGTTTTTT. The genes are TRBV7-2 and TRBJ2-2, with D unresolved. The CDR3 is 14 residues long. Germline V gene sequence: CDR1 SGHTA, CDR2 FQGNSA. Trimming took off 6 bases at V and 4 bases at J, with 12 bases between the two ends. Full variable domain (remainder filled in from reference TRBV7-2 and TRBJ2-2): GAGVSQSPSNKVTEKGKDVELRCDPISGHTALYWYRQSLGQGLEFLIYFQGNSAPDKSGLPSDRFSAERTGGSVSTLTIQRTQQEDSAVYLCASRPLRSTGELFFGEGSRLTVL.

In this sample, this clone turned up a few times. The V call is TRBV7-2, the J call TRBJ2-7; no firm D call. V lost 1 base to trimming and J lost 4 bases, with 8 bases between them. CDR3 length: 13 residues. The germline V gene encodes CDR1 SGHTA and CDR2 FQGNSA. CDR3 protein: CASSLDRFYEQYF. The DNA of the CDR3 is TGTGCCAGCAGCTTAGACAGATTTTACGAGCAGTACTTC.

The chain carries TRBV29-1 and TRBJ2-2; 15 bases line up with TRBD2. The CDR3 covers 16 residues. Germline values: CDR1 SQVTM, CDR2 ANQGSEA. V dropped 7 bases and J dropped 2; count of bases not matched to a gene: 5. The CDR3 region has the DNA TGCAGCGCCGAGGGACTAGCGGGAGGAAACACCGGGGAGCTGTTTTTT. As protein: CSAEGLAGGNTGELFF.

This clone was seen only once. V usage is TRBV4-1 and J usage is TRBJ2-1; tentatively, D is TRBD1 (5 bases). Germline V gene data show CDR1 as MGHRA and CDR2 as YSYEKL. CDR3 length equals 18 residues. Trimming shortened V by 3 bases and J by 2 bases, and 20 bases separated the two germline ends. CDR3 nucleotide sequence: TGCGCCAGCAGCCAGACCCCAGACCCCAGGGTACCCTACAATGAGCAGTTCTTC. It specifies CASSQTPDPRVPYNEQFF.

The chain has TRBV5-5 and TRBJ2-5; 11 bases match TRBD2. The V and J ends lost 5 bases and 3 bases, in that order; junction bases with no gene match: 9. In germline, CDR1 is SGHKS, CDR2 YYEKEE (reference sequence). This CDR3 is 16 amino acids long. CDR3 sequence reads: CASSLLLTSGKETQYF. In DNA form, the CDR3 reads TGTGCCAGCAGTCTCCTACTGACTAGCGGGAAAGAGACCCAGTACTTC. Combining the CDR3 with reference TRBV5-5 and TRBJ2-5 gives the whole variable domain DAGVTQSPTHLIKTRGQQVTLRCSPISGHKSVSWYQQVLGQGPQFIFQYYEKEERGRGNFPDRFSARQFPNYSSELNVNALLLGDSALYLCASSLLLTSGKETQYFGPGTRLLVL.

This chain uses TRBV7-2 with TRBJ1-1; a weak D match, TRBD1 (6 bases). Per germline, CDR1 SGHTA and CDR2 FQGNSA. V was trimmed by 5 bases and J by 5 bases, leaving 18 bases between them. This CDR3 is built from 15 residues. In nucleotides, the CDR3 is TGTGCCAGCAGCCCTTACAGGGCTGGTGAGACTGAAGCTTTCTTT. Its protein is CASSPYRAGETEAFF.

This clone was counted once. The rearrangement uses TRBV9 and TRBJ1-2; no definite D call. The germline gives CDR1 SGDLS, CDR2 YYNGEE. This CDR3 spans 14 amino acids. Trimming removed 4 bases at V and 2 bases at J, with 12 bases between. For the CDR3, the DNA is TGTGCCAGCAGCCCGGGAGCAGACAACTATGGCTACACCTTC. Translated, it gives CASSPGADNYGYTF.